This TCR beta chain was found in a study of T cell responses to AZD1222 COVID-19 vaccine. Whole-study findings and limits: The study sampled repertoires only after the peak T cell response. Spike-specific TCR repertoires showed rising breadth and depth after two AZD1222 doses. Baseline serology detected seropositivity in only a handful of AZD1222 recipients. Donors skewed white British and female; clonal diversity was possibly underestimated.

This CDR3 comprises 15 residues. V shed 0 bases and J shed 4 bases, with 14 bases lying between them. Germline CDR1 SGHRS, CDR2 YFSETQ. The data were produced by immunoSEQ multiplex PCR, yet TCRdb's version contains in-frame clones alone and is incomplete. The table has about 84,000 clones, around 84% seen once. Notes on this clone: Its antigen is unknown.

The sequencing here drew on peripheral blood, taken 28 days after the second AZD1222 dose. The sequence came from an adult who received the AZD1222 COVID-19 vaccine. The chain is built from TRBV5-1 and TRBJ2-7; either TRBD1 or TRBD2 may fit D (6 bases each). The CDR3, as DNA: TGCGCCAGCAGCTTGGTTCCAGGGGAGGTGTACGAGCAGTACTTC. Its translation is CASSLVPGEVYEQYF.